This T cell receptor (beta chain) was profiled in a study of cytomegalovirus exposure and HLA in healthy donors. The CDR3 runs 14 residues. The V end was cut by 7 bases, the J end by 2 bases, with 12 bases between. CDR1 is SGDLS, CDR2 YYNGEE, per germline. Whole-study findings and limits: Under in vitro conditions, a few CMV-associated chains were confirmed as specific for CMV antigens.

TCRdb's table, derived via immunoSEQ multiplex PCR, lists solely in-frame clones and lacks some. The sample contains roughly 150,000 clones, around nine tenths of which appear only once. In this sample, this clone turned up once. Its target is unknown. The V gene is TRBV9, the J gene TRBJ2-2; possible D gene TRBD2, 5 bases. This receptor was identified in a woman between 18 and 29 years old in good health and CMV-seropositive. Input material: PBMCs. The CDR3 sequence: CASGLPGNTGELFF. The CDR3 DNA follows: TGTGCCAGCGGTTTGCCGGGAAACACCGGGGAGCTGTTTTTT.